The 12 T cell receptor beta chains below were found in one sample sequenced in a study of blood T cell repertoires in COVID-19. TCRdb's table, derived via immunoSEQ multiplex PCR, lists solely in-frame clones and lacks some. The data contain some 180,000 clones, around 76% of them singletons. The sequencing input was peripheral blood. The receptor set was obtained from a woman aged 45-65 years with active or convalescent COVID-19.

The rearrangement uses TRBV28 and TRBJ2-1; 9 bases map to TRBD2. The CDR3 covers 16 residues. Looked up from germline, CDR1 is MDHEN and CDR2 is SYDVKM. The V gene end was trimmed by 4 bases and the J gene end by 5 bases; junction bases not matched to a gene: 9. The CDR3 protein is CASSSLLAGSNNEQFF. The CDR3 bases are TGTGCCAGCAGTTCCCTACTAGCGGGTTCCAACAATGAGCAGTTCTTC.

The DNA of the CDR3 is TGTGCCAGCAGCTTAATACTAGCGGGAGCAGGCACGCAGTATTTT. Amino acid sequence: CASSLILAGAGTQYF. The chain uses TRBV7-2 and TRBJ2-3, with 11 positions matching TRBD2. The V gene end was trimmed by 2 bases and the J gene end by 9 bases; junction bases not matched to a gene: 7. Germline CDR1 SGHTA, CDR2 FQGNSA. The CDR3 extends over 15 amino acids.

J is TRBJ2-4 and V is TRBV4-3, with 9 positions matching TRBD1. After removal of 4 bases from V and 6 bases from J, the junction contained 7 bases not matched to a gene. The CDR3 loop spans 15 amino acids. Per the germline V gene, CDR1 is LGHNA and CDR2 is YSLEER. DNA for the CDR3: TGCGCCAGCAGCCTTAGAACGGGACAGGGAAACATTCAGTACTTC. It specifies CASSLRTGQGNIQYF.

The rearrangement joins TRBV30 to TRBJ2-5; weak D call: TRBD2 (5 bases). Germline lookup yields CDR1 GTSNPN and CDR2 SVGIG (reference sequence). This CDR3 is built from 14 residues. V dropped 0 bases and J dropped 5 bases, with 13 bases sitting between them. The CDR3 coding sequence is TGTGCCTGGAGTGTACAGAGCGGACGCGAGACCCAGTACTTC. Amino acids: CAWSVQSGRETQYF.

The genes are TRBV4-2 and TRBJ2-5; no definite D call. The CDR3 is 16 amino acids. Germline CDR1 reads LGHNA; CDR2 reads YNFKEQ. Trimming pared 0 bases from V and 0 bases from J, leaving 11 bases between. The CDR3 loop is CASSQEQNPYQETQYF. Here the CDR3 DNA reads TGTGCCAGCAGCCAAGAACAGAACCCGTACCAAGAGACCCAGTACTTC.

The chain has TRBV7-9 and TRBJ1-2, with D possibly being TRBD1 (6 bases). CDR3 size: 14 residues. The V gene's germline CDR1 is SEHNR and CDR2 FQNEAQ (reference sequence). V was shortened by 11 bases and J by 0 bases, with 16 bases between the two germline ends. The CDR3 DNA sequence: TGTGCCGTCGAGGGGGAAGGGACTAACTATGGCTACACCTTC. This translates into CAVEGEGTNYGYTF.

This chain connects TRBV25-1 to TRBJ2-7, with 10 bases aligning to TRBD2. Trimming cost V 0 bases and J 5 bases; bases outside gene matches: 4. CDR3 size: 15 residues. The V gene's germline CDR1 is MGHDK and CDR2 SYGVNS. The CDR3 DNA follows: TGTGCCAGCAGTGAATATCTAGCGGGAGACAACGAGCAGTACTTC. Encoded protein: CASSEYLAGDNEQYF.

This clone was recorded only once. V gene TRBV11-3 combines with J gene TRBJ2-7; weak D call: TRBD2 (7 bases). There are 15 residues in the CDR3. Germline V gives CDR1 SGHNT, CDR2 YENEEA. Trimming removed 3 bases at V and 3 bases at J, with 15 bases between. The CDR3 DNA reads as TGTGCCAGCAGCTTTGGTCCAGGGGAGGGCTACGAGCAGTACTTC. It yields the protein CASSFGPGEGYEQYF.

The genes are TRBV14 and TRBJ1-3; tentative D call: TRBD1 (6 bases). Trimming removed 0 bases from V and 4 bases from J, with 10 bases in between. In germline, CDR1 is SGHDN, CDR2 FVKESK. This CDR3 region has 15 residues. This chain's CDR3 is CASSQDGRGGNTIYF. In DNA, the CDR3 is TGTGCCAGCAGCCAAGATGGCAGGGGCGGAAACACCATATATTTT.

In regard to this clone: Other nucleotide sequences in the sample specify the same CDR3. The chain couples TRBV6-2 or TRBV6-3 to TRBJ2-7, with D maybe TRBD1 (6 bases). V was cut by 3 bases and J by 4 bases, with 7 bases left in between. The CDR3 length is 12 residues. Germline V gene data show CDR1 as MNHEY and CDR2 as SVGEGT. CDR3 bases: TGTGCCAGCAGTTATCAGGGGTACGAGCAGTACTTC. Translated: CASSYQGYEQYF.

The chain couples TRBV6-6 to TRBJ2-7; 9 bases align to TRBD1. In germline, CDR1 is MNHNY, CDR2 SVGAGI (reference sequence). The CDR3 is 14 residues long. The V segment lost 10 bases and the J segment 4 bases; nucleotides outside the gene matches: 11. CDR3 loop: CATWAADRGYEQYF. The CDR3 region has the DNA TGTGCCACCTGGGCAGCGGACAGGGGATACGAGCAGTACTTC.

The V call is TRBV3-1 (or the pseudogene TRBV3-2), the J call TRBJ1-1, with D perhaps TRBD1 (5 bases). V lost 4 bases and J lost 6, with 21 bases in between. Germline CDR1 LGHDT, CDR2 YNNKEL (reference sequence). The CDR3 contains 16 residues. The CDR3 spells CASSLSRGGGSPEAFF. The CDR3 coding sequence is TGTGCCAGCAGCCTTTCCCGGGGGGGAGGGTCCCCTGAAGCTTTCTTT.